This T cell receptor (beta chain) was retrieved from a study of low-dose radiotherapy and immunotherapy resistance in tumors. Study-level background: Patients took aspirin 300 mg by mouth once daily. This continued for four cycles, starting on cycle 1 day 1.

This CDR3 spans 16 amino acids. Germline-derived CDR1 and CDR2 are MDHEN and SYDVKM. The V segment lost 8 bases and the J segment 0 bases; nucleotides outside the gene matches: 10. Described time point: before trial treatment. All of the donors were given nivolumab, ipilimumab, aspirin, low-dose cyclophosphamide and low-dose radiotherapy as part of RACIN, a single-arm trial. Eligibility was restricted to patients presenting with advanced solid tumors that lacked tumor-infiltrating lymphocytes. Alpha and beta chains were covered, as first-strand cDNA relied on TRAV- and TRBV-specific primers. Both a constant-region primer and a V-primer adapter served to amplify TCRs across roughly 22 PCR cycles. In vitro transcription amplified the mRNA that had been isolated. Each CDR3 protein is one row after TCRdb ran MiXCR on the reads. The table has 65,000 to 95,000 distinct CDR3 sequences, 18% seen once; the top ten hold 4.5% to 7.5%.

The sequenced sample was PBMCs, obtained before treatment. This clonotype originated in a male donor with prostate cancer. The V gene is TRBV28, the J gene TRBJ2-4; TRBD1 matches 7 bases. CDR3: CASGPGQALAKNIQYF. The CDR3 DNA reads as TGTGCCAGCGGACCAGGACAGGCGCTAGCCAAAAACATTCAGTACTTC.